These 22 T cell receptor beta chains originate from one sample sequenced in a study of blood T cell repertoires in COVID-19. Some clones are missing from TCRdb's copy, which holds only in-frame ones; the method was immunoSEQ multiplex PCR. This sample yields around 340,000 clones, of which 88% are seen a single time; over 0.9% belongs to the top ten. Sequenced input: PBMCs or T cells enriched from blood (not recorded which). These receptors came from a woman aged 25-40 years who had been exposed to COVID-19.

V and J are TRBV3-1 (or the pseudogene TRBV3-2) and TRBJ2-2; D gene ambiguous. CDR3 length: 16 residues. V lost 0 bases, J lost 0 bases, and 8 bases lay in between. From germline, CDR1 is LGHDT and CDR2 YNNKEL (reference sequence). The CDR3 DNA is TGTGCCAGCAGCCAAGACCCGTTCGCGAACACCGGGGAGCTGTTTTTT. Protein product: CASSQDPFANTGELFF.

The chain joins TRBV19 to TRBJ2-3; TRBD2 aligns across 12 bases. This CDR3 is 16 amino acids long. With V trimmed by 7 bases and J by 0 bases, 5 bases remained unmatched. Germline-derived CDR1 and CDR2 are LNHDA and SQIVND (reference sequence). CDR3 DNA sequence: TGTGCCAGTATTGCTAGCGGGAGGGGGAGCACAGATACGCAGTATTTT. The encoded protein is CASIASGRGSTDTQYF. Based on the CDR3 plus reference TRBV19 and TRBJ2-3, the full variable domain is DGGITQSPKYLFRKEGQNVTLSCEQNLNHDAMYWYRQDPGQGLRLIYYSQIVNDFQKGDIAEGYSVSREKKESFPLTVTSAQKNPTAFYLCASIASGRGSTDTQYFGPGTRLTVL.

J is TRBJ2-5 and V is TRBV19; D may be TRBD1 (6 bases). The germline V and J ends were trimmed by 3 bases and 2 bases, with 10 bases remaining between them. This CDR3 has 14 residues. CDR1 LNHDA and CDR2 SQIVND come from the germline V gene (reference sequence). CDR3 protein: CASSIPDRQETQYF. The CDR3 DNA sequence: TGTGCCAGTAGTATTCCGGACAGACAAGAGACCCAGTACTTC.

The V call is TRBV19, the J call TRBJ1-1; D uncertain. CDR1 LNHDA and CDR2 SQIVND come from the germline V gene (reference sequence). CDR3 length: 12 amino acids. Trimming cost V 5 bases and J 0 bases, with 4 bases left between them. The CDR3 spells CASSQMNTEAFF. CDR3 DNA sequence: TGTGCCAGTAGTCAGATGAACACTGAAGCTTTCTTT.

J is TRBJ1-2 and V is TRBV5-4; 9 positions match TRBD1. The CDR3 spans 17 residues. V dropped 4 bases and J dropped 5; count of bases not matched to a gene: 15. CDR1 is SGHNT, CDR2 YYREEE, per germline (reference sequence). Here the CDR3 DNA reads TGTGCCAGCAGCCCGGGGGGGACAGGGAGGTCGGAGTATGGCTACACCTTC. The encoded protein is CASSPGGTGRSEYGYTF.

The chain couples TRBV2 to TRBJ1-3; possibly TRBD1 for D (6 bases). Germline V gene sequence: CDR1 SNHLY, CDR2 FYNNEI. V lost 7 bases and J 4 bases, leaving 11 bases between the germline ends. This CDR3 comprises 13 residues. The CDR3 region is CASKGDYGNTIYF. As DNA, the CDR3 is TGTGCCAGCAAGGGGGACTACGGAAACACCATATATTTT.

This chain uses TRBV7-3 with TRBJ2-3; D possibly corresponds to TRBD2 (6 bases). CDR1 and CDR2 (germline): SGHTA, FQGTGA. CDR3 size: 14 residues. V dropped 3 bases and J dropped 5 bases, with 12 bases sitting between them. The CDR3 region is CASSLVAEGDTQYF. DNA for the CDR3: TGTGCCAGCAGCTTGGTTGCGGAGGGAGATACGCAGTATTTT.

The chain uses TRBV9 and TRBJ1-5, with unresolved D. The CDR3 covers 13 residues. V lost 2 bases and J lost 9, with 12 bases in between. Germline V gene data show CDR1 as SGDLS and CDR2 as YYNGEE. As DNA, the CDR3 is TGTGCCAGCAGCGTGGAGGGATCAGGGCCCCAGCATTTT. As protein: CASSVEGSGPQHF.

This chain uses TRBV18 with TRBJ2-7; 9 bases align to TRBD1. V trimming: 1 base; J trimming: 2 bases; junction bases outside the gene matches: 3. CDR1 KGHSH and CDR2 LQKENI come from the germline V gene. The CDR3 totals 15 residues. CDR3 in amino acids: CASSPQGTGTYEQYF. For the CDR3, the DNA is TGTGCCAGCTCACCACAAGGGACAGGGACCTACGAGCAGTACTTC. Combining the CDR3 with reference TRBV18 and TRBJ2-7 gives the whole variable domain NAGVMQNPRHLVRRRGQEARLRCSPMKGHSHVYWYRQLPEEGLKFMVYLQKENIIDESGMPKERFSAEFPKEGPSILRIQQVVRGDSAAYFCASSPQGTGTYEQYFGPGTRLTVT.

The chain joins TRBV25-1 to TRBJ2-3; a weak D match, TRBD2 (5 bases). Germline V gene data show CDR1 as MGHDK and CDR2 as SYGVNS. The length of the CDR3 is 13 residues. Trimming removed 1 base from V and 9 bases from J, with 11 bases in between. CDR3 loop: CASSEWEQDTQYF. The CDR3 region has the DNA TGTGCCAGCAGTGAATGGGAGCAGGACACGCAGTATTTT. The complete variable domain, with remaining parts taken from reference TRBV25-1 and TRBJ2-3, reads EADIYQTPRYLVIGTGKKITLECSQTMGHDKMYWYQQDPGMELHLIHYSYGVNSTEKGDLSSESTVSRIRTEHFPLTLESARPSHTSQYLCASSEWEQDTQYFGPGTRLTVL.

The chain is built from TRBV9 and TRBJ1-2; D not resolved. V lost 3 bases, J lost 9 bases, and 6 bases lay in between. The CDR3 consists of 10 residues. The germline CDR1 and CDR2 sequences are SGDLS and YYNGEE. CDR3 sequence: CASSGRSYTF. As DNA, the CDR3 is TGTGCCAGCAGCGGGAGAAGCTACACCTTC.

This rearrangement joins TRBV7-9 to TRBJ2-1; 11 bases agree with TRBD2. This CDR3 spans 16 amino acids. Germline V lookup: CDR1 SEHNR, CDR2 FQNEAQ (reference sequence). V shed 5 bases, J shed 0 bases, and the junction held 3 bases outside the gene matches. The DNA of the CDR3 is TGTGCCAGCAGCAGACTAGCGGGAAACTCCTACAATGAGCAGTTCTTC. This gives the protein CASSRLAGNSYNEQFF.

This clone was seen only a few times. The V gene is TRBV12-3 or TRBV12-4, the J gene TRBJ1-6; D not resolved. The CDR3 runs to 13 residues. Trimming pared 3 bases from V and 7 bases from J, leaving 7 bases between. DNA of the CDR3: TGTGCCAGCAGTTTCGTCTCCAATTCACCCCTCCACTTT. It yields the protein CASSFVSNSPLHF.

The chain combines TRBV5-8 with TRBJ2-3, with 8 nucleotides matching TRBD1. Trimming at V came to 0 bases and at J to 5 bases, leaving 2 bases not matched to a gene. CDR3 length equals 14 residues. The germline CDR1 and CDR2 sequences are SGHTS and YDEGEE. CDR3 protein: CASSLGTGIDTQYF. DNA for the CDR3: TGTGCCAGCAGCTTGGGGACAGGGATAGATACGCAGTATTTT.

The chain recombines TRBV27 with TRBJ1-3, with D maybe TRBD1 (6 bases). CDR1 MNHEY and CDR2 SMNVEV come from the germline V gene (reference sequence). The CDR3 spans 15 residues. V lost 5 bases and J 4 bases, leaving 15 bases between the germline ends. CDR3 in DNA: TGTGCCAGCAGTCCGGGACACCCTTCGGGAAACACCATATATTTT. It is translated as CASSPGHPSGNTIYF.

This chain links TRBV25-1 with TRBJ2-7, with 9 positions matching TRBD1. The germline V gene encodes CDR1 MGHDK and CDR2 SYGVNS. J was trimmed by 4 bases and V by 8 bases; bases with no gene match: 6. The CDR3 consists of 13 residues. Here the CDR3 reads CASRGTGRYEQYF. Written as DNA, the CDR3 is TGTGCCAGCCGCGGGACAGGGAGGTACGAGCAGTACTTC.

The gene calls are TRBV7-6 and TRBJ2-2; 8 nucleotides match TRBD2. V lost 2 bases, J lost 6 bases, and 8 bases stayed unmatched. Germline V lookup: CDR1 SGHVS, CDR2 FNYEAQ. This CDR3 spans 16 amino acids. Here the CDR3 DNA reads TGTGCCAGCAGCTTACCGGGACTAGGGATCCCCGGGGAGCTGTTTTTT. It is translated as CASSLPGLGIPGELFF.

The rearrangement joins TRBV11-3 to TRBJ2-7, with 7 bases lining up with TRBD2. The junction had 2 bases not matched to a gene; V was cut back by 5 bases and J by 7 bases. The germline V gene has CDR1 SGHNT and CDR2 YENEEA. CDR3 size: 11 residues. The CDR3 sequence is CASSQGGEQYF. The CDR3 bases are TGTGCCAGCAGCCAGGGAGGGGAGCAGTACTTC.

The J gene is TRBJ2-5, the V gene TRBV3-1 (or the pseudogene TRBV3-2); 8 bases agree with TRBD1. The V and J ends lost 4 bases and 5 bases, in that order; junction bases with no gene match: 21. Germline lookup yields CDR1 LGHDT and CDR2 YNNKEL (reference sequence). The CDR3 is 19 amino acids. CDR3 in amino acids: CASSPTHGQGRRKSETQYF. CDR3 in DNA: TGTGCCAGCAGCCCTACCCACGGACAGGGAAGGAGGAAGAGTGAGACCCAGTACTTC.

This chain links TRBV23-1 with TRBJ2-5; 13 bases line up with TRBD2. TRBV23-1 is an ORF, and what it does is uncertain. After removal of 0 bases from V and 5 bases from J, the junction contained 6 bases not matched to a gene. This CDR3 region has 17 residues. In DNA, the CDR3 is TGCGCCAGCAGTCAATCCCTCCGACTAGCGGGGGGTGAGACCCAGTACTTC. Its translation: CASSQSLRLAGGETQYF.

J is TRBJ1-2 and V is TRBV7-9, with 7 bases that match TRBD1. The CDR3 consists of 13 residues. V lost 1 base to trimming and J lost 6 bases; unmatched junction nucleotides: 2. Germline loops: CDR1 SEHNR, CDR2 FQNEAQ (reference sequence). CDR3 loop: CASSLDRGHGYTF. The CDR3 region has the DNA TGTGCCAGCAGCTTAGACAGGGGCCATGGCTACACCTTC. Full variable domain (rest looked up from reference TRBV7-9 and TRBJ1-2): DTGVSQNPRHKITKRGQNVTFRCDPISEHNRLYWYRQTLGQGPEFLTYFQNEAQLEKSRLLSDRFSAERPKGSFSTLEIQRTEQGDSAMYLCASSLDRGHGYTFGSGTRLTVV.

CDR3 region: CASSFRQAYYEQYF. The CDR3 nucleotides read TGTGCCAGCAGCTTTCGACAGGCATACTACGAGCAGTACTTC. V is TRBV5-6 and J is TRBJ2-7, with a tentative D call TRBD1 (6 bases). There are 14 residues in the CDR3. From germline, CDR1 is SGHDT and CDR2 YYEEEE. V was clipped by 2 bases and J by 3 bases, with 12 bases between them. Using reference TRBV5-6 and TRBJ2-7 for the parts outside the CDR3, the full variable domain is DAGVTQSPTHLIKTRGQQVTLRCSPKSGHDTVSWYQQALGQGPQFIFQYYEEEERQRGNFPDRFSGHQFPNYSSELNVNALLLGDSALYLCASSFRQAYYEQYFGPGTRLTVT.